This T cell receptor beta chain was documented in a study of cytomegalovirus exposure and HLA in healthy donors. Study observations and caveats: DRB1 showed the most TCR associations and HLA-C the fewest in a later analysis, as rates varied by HLA locus. Usually a TCR sequence was rare, but some public TCRs were found in many donors.

Remarks on this clone: Antigen unknown.

The CDR3 runs to 15 residues. Germline V gene data show CDR1 as MDHEN and CDR2 as SYDVKM. V was clipped by 4 bases and J by 4 bases; unmatched bases: 7. The PCR ran on 60 Vbeta and 13 Jbeta primers. The repertoire was sequenced with immunoSEQ multiplex PCR; TCRdb's copy has only in-frame clones and lacks some. The listing records tens of thousands of clones. The gene calls are TRBV28 and TRBJ1-1; TRBD1 aligns across 9 bases. The receptor's source is a young man in good health and CMV-seropositive. Material for sequencing was PBMCs. For the CDR3, the DNA is TGTGCCAGCAGTTCCTCGGGACAGGGTGGCACTGAAGCTTTCTTT. It encodes CASSSSGQGGTEAFF. Full variable domain (rest looked up from reference TRBV28 and TRBJ1-1): DVKVTQSSRYLVKRTGEKVFLECVQDMDHENMFWYRQDPGLGLRLIYFSYDVKMKEKGDIPEGYSVSREKKERFSLILESASTNQTSMYLCASSSSGQGGTEAFFGQGTRLTVV.